The 15 T cell receptor beta chains below come from one sample, sequenced in a study of T cells after yellow fever vaccination. MiXCR was run by TCRdb on the 5' RACE reads, yielding one entry per CDR3 protein. The sample has hundreds of thousands of distinct CDR3 sequences, approximately 19% seen once. Sequences were derived from PBMCs, sampled before the yellow fever booster vaccination. The receptor source for this set is a man between 18 and 35 years old who received the YFV17D yellow fever vaccine.

V usage is TRBV6-2 or TRBV6-3 and J usage is TRBJ2-3; no firm D call. Trimming stripped 5 bases from V and 7 bases from J, with 25 bases between. This CDR3 region has 17 residues. Germline values: CDR1 MNHEY, CDR2 SVGEGT. The CDR3 loop is CASSTPSQRFMFNTQYF. DNA of the CDR3: TGTGCCAGCAGTACGCCCTCTCAGCGCTTCATGTTCAATACGCAGTATTTT.

This chain links TRBV10-3 with TRBJ1-1; maybe TRBD1 (6 bases). Germline CDR1 ENHRY, CDR2 SYGVKD. V was trimmed by 3 bases and J by 0 bases, leaving 11 bases between them. The CDR3 sequence is 15 residues long. The CDR3 loop is CAISEQGGLNTEAFF. The CDR3 bases are TGTGCCATCAGTGAACAGGGAGGATTGAACACTGAAGCTTTCTTT.

This clonotype was picked up a small number of times. The rearrangement uses TRBV7-9 and TRBJ1-3; D call uncertain. The CDR3 spans 13 residues. Trimming took 5 bases from V and 0 from J, leaving 5 bases between them. CDR1 SEHNR and CDR2 FQNEAQ come from the germline V gene (reference sequence). The CDR3 sequence is CASSLVSGNTIYF. In DNA, the CDR3 is TGTGCCAGCAGCCTCGTCTCTGGAAACACCATATATTTT.

This chain connects TRBV7-9 to TRBJ2-2, with a weak D call TRBD2 (7 bases). V lost 10 bases, J lost 0 bases, and 15 bases lay in between. From germline, CDR1 is SEHNR and CDR2 FQNEAQ (reference sequence). The CDR3 totals 15 residues. The CDR3 sequence: CAITRGASNTGELFF. The CDR3 nucleotides are TGTGCCATAACTCGGGGGGCCTCGAACACCGGGGAGCTGTTTTTT.

This clonotype occurred a few times. This chain connects TRBV5-1 to TRBJ1-1; TRBD1 matches at 9 bases. V lost 5 bases, J lost 4 bases, and 6 bases stayed unmatched. CDR1 is SGHRS and CDR2 is YFSETQ in the germline V gene. The CDR3 runs to 14 residues. CDR3 DNA: TGCGCCAGCAGTTTCGTGACAGGGGGCACTGAAGCTTTCTTT. Its translation is CASSFVTGGTEAFF.

This rearrangement joins TRBV7-6 to TRBJ2-1, with 12 positions matching TRBD2. This CDR3 comprises 16 residues. Per germline, CDR1 SGHVS and CDR2 FNYEAQ. Trimming at V came to 6 bases and at J to 7 bases, leaving 10 bases not matched to a gene. CDR3 in amino acids: CASRNQLAGGLNEQFF. CDR3 DNA sequence: TGTGCCAGCAGGAACCAACTAGCGGGGGGACTAAATGAGCAGTTCTTC.

The rearrangement joins TRBV6-1 to TRBJ1-5, with a tentative D call TRBD1 (5 bases). The germline V gene has CDR1 MNHNS and CDR2 SASEGT. The V end lost 8 bases, the J end lost 5 bases, and 16 bases lay between the germline ends. This CDR3 region has 14 residues. The chain's CDR3 is CASGPGRDYQPQHF. The CDR3 DNA sequence: TGTGCCAGCGGTCCAGGGCGGGATTATCAGCCCCAGCATTTT.

CDR3 sequence (DNA): TGTGCCAGCAGTTTCAGTTTGAGAAATGAAGCTTTCTTT. It specifies CASSFSLRNEAFF. This sequence joins TRBV27 and TRBJ1-1; D remains ambiguous. V was trimmed by 3 bases and J by 7 bases, leaving 12 bases between them. The CDR3 sequence is 13 residues long. CDR1 is MNHEY and CDR2 is SMNVEV in the germline V gene (reference sequence).

There are a few counts of this clonotype. V gene TRBV10-2 combines with J gene TRBJ2-5, with TRBD1 identical over 10 bases. With 3 bases clipped from V and 5 bases from J, the junction kept 12 bases outside the gene matches. This CDR3 is built from 17 residues. The germline V gene encodes CDR1 WSHSY and CDR2 SAAADI. As DNA, the CDR3 is TGCGCCAGCAGTGATGGGCCGTGGGACAGGGGAGGGGAGACCCAGTACTTC. Residues: CASSDGPWDRGGETQYF.

This clonotype occurred a few times. The genes are TRBV5-4 and TRBJ2-3; D is perhaps TRBD2 (6 bases). This CDR3 is built from 16 residues. Germline V gene sequence: CDR1 SGHNT, CDR2 YYREEE (reference sequence). Deletions cut 3 bases from V and 4 bases from J, with 18 bases between. The CDR3 region is CASSSSRGGESDTQYF. The CDR3 nucleotides are TGTGCCAGCAGCTCCTCCCGGGGCGGGGAGTCAGATACGCAGTATTTT.

The chain employs TRBV20-1 and TRBJ2-1, with 7 positions matching TRBD1. V lost 6 bases to trimming and J lost 9 bases; unmatched junction nucleotides: 8. The length of the CDR3 is 12 residues. The V gene's germline CDR1 is DFQATT and CDR2 SNEGSKA (reference sequence). The CDR3 loop is CSAPAPGGEQFF. For the CDR3, the DNA is TGCAGTGCGCCGGCCCCAGGGGGTGAGCAGTTCTTC.

This clonotype appeared a few times. The J gene is TRBJ2-3, the V gene TRBV4-3, with a possible D match to TRBD1 (5 bases). The CDR3 length is 16 residues. CDR1 is LGHNA, CDR2 YSLEER, per germline. With 0 bases removed from V and 3 bases from J, the gap between germline ends came to 13 bases. CDR3 nucleotide sequence: TGCGCCAGCAGCCAAGAGACTCCTCCAGGGACAGATACGCAGTATTTT. It yields the protein CASSQETPPGTDTQYF.

This clonotype was seen a few times. The genes are TRBV7-2 and TRBJ2-7; TRBD1 matches 7 bases. Trimming at V came to 2 bases and at J to 6 bases, leaving 7 bases not matched to a gene. The CDR3 sequence is 14 residues long. Germline V CDR1 and CDR2: SGHTA, FQGNSA. The CDR3, as DNA: TGTGCCAGCAGCTTATCCGGACAGGCGGGCGAGCAGTACGTC. Translated, it gives CASSLSGQAGEQYV.

A few counts support this clonotype. The chain uses TRBV2 and TRBJ1-1; D is undetermined. The length of the CDR3 is 13 residues. V was shortened by 9 bases and J by 4 bases, with 15 bases between the two germline ends. Germline values: CDR1 SNHLY, CDR2 FYNNEI. Here the CDR3 DNA reads TGTGCCAGTAATGGAGGGCGGGTCACTGAAGCTTTCTTT. This sequence encodes CASNGGRVTEAFF.

This chain uses TRBV15 with TRBJ1-2; D remains ambiguous. The ends were cut back, 0 bases at V and 4 bases at J, with 12 bases in the middle. This CDR3 spans 15 amino acids. Germline CDR1 LNHNV, CDR2 YYDKDF (reference sequence). The CDR3 reads CATSREAALGYGYTF. DNA of the CDR3: TGTGCCACCAGCAGAGAGGCAGCCCTAGGCTATGGCTACACCTTC.